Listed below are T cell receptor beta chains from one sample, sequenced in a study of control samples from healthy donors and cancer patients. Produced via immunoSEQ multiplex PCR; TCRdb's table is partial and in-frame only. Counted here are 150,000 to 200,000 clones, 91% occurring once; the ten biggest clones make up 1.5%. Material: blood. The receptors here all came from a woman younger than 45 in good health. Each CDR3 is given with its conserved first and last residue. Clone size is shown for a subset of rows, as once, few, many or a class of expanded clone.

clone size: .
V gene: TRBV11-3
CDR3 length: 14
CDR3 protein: CASSLGQGGQPQHF

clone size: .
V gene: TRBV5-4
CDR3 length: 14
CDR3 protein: CASSFGLGGNEQYF

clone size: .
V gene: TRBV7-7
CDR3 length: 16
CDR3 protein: CASSLGTGSGSYTQYF

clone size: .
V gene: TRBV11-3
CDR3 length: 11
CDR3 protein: CASSLSDTQYF

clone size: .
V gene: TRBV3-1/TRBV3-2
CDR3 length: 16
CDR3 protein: CASSQDLAGRYNEQFF

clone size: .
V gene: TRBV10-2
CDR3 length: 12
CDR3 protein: CASSRENTEAFF

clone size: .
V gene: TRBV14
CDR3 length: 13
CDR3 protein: CASSEQRNTEAFF

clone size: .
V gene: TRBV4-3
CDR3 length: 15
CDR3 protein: CASSQDTRGFTEAFF

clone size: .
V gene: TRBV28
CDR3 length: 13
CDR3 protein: CASSQGAEYGYTF

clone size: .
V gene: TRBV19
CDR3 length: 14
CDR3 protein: CASTRTGDTGELFF

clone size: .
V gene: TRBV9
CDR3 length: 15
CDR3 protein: CASSESGTGEEKLFF

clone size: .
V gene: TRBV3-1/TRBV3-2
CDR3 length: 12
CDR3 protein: CASSPGTDTQYF

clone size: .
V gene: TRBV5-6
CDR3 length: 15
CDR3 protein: CASSLGPGAEDTQYF

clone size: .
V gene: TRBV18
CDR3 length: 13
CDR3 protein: CASSPLGGTEAFF

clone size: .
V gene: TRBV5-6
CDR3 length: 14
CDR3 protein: CASSFDRADYGYTF

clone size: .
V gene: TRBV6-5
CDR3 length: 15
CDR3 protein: CASSYSRGSGNTIYF

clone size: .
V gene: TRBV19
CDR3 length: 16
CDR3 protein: CASSIGQGVGGEKLFF

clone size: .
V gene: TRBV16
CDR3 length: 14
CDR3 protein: CASSRPGQGYEQYF

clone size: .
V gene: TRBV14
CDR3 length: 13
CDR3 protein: CASSQGVNQPQHF

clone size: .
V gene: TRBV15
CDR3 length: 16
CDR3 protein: CATSRDLAGGRDTQYF

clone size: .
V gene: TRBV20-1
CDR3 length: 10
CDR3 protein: CSASHHEQFF

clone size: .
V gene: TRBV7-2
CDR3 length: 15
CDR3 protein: CASSLRDRGTDTQYF

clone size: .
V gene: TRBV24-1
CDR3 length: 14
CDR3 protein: CATSTGGTTGELFF

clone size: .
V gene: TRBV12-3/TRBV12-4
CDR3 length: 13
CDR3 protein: CASTRQGADTQYF

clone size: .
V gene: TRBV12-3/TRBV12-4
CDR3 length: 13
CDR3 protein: CASSRDRGYEQYF

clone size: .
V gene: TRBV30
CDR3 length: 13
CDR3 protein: CACQGDSGNTIYF

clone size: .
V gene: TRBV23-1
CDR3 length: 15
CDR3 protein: CASSQSRTHQETQYF

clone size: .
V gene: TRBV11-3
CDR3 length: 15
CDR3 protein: CASSPLDRGTGELFF

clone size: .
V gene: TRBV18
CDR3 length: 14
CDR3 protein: CASSPTGVDQPQHF

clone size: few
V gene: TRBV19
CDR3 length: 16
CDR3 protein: CASSRGLAGDTGELFF

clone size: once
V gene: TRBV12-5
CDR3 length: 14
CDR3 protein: CASGLGTASYEQYF

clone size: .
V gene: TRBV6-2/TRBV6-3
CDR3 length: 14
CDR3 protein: CASSTGTKNNEQFF

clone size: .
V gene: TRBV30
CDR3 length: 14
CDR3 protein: CAWSVSLGGYEQYF

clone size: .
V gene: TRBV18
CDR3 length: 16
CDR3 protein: CASSPPLAGDNSPLHF

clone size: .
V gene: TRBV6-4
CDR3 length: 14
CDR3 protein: CASSDSIGAEKLFF

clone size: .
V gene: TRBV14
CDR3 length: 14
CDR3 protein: CASSRYSYNSPLHF

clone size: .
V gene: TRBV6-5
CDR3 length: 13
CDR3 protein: CASREGPGYGYTF

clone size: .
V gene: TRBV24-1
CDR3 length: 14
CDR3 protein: CATSTGTDNSPLHF

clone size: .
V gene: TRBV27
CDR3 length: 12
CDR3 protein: CASSLRGDGYTF

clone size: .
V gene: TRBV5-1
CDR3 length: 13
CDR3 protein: CASSITTGNEAFF

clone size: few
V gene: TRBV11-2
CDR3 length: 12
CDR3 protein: CASSPSTGELFF

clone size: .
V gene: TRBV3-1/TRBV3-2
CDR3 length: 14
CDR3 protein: CASSDDRNTGELFF

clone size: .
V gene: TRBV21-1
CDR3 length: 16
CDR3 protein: CASSIRTSGGAGELFF

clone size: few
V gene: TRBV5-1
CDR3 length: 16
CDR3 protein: CASSVGTSGGKETQYF

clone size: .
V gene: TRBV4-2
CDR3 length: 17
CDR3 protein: CASSQLPGQGPGNTIYF

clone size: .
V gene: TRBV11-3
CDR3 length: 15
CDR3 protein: CASSEGQGDNSPLHF

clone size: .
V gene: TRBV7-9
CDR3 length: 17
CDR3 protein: CASSLGAGQIPGNTIYF

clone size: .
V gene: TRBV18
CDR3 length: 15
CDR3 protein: CASSPRQGIPEKLFF

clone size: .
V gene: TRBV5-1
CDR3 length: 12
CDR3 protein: CASGRNTGELFF

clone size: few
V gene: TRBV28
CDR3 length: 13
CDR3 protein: CASSSGVDYGYTF

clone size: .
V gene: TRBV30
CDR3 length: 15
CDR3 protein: CAWQTGTSGRYEQFF

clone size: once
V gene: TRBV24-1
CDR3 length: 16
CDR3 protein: CATSDPDRASNQPQHF

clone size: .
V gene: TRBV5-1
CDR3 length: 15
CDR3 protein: CASSLTSGGNNEQFF

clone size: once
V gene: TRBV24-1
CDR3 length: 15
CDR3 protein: CATSDSGEGEVTQYF

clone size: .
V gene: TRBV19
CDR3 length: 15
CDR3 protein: CASSINGGSNYGYTF

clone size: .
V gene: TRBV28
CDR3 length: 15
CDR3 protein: CASSSPGRNNEKLFF

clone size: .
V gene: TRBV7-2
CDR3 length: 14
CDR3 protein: CASSWGPSTDTQYF

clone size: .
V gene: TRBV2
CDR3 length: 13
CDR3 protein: CASSRQGSYEQYF

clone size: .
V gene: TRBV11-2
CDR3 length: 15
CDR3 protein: CASSLVGTGKEKLFF